The rows below give T cell receptor beta chains drawn from one sample of a study. MiXCR, run by TCRdb on the RT-PCR reads, gives a single entry per CDR3 protein. The table lists approximately 720,000 distinct CDR3 sequences, 14% of them singletons, with just over 3.5% in the top ten. The sequenced sample was memory CD4+ T cells from blood. The source is a female donor in good health, serving as a healthy control. CDR3s include the opening cysteine and the closing phenylalanine or tryptophan. The D gene is left open where the match is weak. Rows give clone size only sometimes, using once, few, many, or a class for an expanded clone.

TRBV12-3/TRBV12-4	many	.	TRBJ1-5	CASSYANSQGQPQHF	TGTGCCAGCAGTTATGCCAACAGCCAGGGCCAGCCCCAGCATTTT
TRBV25-1	.	.	TRBJ1-2	CASSVSGSLYGYTF	TGTGCCAGCAGTGTATCCGGGTCGCTTTATGGCTACACCTTC
TRBV12-3/TRBV12-4	many	.	TRBJ1-2	CASSQRDFGGYTF	TGTGCCAGCAGTCAAAGGGATTTCGGTGGCTACACCTTC
TRBV18	many	.	TRBJ1-1	CASSPPSQGGTEAFF	TGTGCCAGCTCACCACCGAGTCAGGGAGGCACTGAAGCTTTCTTT
TRBV7-9	many	TRBD2	TRBJ2-3	CASSLGTSGVTDTQYF	TGTGCCAGCAGCTTAGGAACTAGCGGGGTCACAGATACGCAGTATTTT
TRBV10-3	.	TRBD1	TRBJ2-2	CAISQKLPGQGNTGELFF	TGTGCCATCAGTCAGAAACTTCCGGGACAGGGAAACACCGGGGAGCTGTTTTTT
TRBV5-5	many	.	TRBJ2-5	CASSLQGGEETQYF	TGTGCCAGCAGCTTACAGGGAGGAGAAGAGACCCAGTACTTC
TRBV20-1	.	TRBD2	TRBJ2-3	CSARALAGGVTDTQYF	TGCAGTGCTAGAGCCCTAGCGGGAGGGGTCACAGATACGCAGTATTTT
TRBV7-3	many	.	TRBJ2-1	CASSLEVYNEQFF	TGTGCCAGCAGCTTAGAGGTCTACAATGAGCAGTTCTTC
TRBV7-9	many	TRBD2	TRBJ2-7	CASSLLAGVTYEQYF	TGTGCCAGCAGCTTACTAGCGGGAGTCACCTACGAGCAGTACTTC
TRBV5-6	.	TRBD2	TRBJ2-1	CASSNPGGVDEQFF	TGTGCCAGCAGTAATCCGGGGGGGGTCGATGAGCAGTTCTTC
TRBV20-1	few	.	TRBJ1-5	CSARPGWGNQPQHF	TGCAGTGCTAGACCCGGGTGGGGCAATCAGCCCCAGCATTTT
TRBV29-1	many	.	TRBJ2-5	CSVEKQIQETQYF	TGCAGCGTTGAAAAACAGATCCAAGAGACCCAGTACTTC
TRBV7-2	few	.	TRBJ2-2	CASSPPTETGELFF	TGTGCCAGCAGCCCCCCGACAGAGACCGGGGAGCTGTTTTTT
TRBV4-1	.	.	TRBJ2-3	CASSQGVSAMGADTQYF	TGCGCCAGCAGCCAAGGGGTATCGGCCATGGGAGCAGATACGCAGTATTTT
TRBV24-1	.	TRBD2	TRBJ2-2	CATSDYSGSAGELFF	TGTGCCACCAGTGACTATAGCGGGAGCGCCGGGGAGCTGTTTTTT
TRBV29-1	many	TRBD1	TRBJ2-5	CSEMTGGLETQYF	TGCAGCGAAATGACAGGGGGCTTGGAGACCCAGTACTTC
TRBV20-1	.	.	TRBJ2-5	CSASVTDYFQLLQETQYF	TGCAGTGCTAGTGTCACCGACTACTTCCAACTACTCCAAGAGACCCAGTACTTC
TRBV5-6	many	TRBD2	TRBJ2-1	CASSLAGGQFF	TGTGCCAGCAGCTTAGCGGGGGGGCAGTTCTTC
TRBV14	few	.	TRBJ2-3	CASSDWNTDTQYF	TGTGCCAGCAGCGACTGGAACACAGATACGCAGTATTTT
TRBV5-1	.	TRBD1	TRBJ2-5	CASSLEGLDRETQYF	TGCGCCAGCAGCTTGGAAGGCTTGGACAGGGAGACCCAGTACTTC
TRBV6-6	few	TRBD1	TRBJ2-5	CASKDRGLQETQYF	TGTGCCAGCAAGGACAGGGGCCTTCAAGAGACCCAGTACTTC
TRBV7-2	.	.	TRBJ1-5	CASSLESVSNQPQHF	TGTGCCAGCAGCTTAGAGTCTGTGAGCAATCAGCCCCAGCATTTT
TRBV5-6	.	.	TRBJ2-1	CASSVSDEQFF	TGTGCCAGCAGCGTCTCGGATGAGCAGTTCTTC
TRBV27	few	TRBD1	TRBJ2-1	CATWGQSFYNEQFF	TGTGCCACCTGGGGACAGTCATTTTACAATGAGCAGTTCTTC
TRBV6-5	few	TRBD1	TRBJ2-6	CASKGQAISGANVLTF	TGTGCCAGCAAGGGACAGGCCATATCTGGGGCCAACGTCCTGACTTTC
TRBV2	.	.	TRBJ2-4	CASRSGGWVAKNIQYF	TGTGCCAGCAGGTCTGGGGGGTGGGTAGCCAAAAACATTCAGTACTTC
TRBV20-1	.	.	TRBJ2-3	CSASWDTQYF	TGCAGTGCTAGTTGGGATACGCAGTATTTT
TRBV6-6	.	TRBD1	TRBJ2-7	CASEQGQGLDEQYF	TGTGCCAGCGAACAGGGACAGGGTTTGGACGAGCAGTACTTC
TRBV7-3	.	TRBD2	TRBJ2-1	CASSLAGGSMNEQFF	TGTGCCAGCAGCTTAGCGGGAGGATCTATGAATGAGCAGTTCTTC
TRBV29-1	many	.	TRBJ1-2	CGQLDGGSIGYTF	TGCGGACAGCTTGATGGAGGGTCTATAGGCTACACCTTC
TRBV20-1	many	TRBD2	TRBJ2-3	CSASSGGAPTQYF	TGCAGTGCTTCTAGCGGGGGGGCCCCAACGCAGTATTTT
TRBV20-1	few	TRBD1	TRBJ1-5	CSANILESGQGGSNQPQHF	TGCAGTGCTAATATTTTAGAATCGGGACAGGGCGGAAGCAATCAGCCCCAGCATTTT
TRBV20-1	.	.	TRBJ1-2	CSALGGNYGYTF	TGCAGTGCCTTGGGAGGGAACTATGGCTACACCTTC
TRBV5-6	.	TRBD1	TRBJ2-3	CASSLDGTGGTDTQYF	TGTGCCAGCAGCTTGGACGGGACAGGGGGCACAGATACGCAGTATTTT
TRBV5-6	.	.	TRBJ2-4	CAGQASDKNIQYF	TGTGCCGGGCAGGCCTCCGACAAAAACATTCAGTACTTC
TRBV7-9	.	.	TRBJ2-5	CASSLMVAGQETQYF	TGTGCCAGCAGCTTAATGGTGGCGGGACAAGAGACCCAGTACTTC
TRBV12-3/TRBV12-4	many	TRBD2	TRBJ2-3	CASSSPAGPYTQYF	TGTGCCAGCAGTTCCCCAGCGGGACCATATACGCAGTATTTT
TRBV24-1	many	TRBD1	TRBJ2-3	CATSDLARGKGLWTDTQYF	TGTGCCACCAGTGATTTGGCCAGGGGGAAAGGGCTATGGACAGATACGCAGTATTTT
TRBV7-6	.	.	TRBJ1-1	CASSLRPGGESRGTEAFF	TGTGCCAGCAGCTTAAGACCGGGCGGGGAGTCGAGAGGTACTGAAGCTTTCTTT
TRBV29-1	many	TRBD2	TRBJ2-1	CSVVITSDNEQFF	TGCAGCGTTGTTATAACTAGCGACAATGAGCAGTTCTTC
TRBV11-2	.	TRBD1	TRBJ2-5	CASSLAGTGGWETQYF	TGTGCCAGCAGCTTGGCCGGGACAGGGGGTTGGGAGACCCAGTACTTC
TRBV24-1	many	.	TRBJ2-2	CATSEVQGNTGELFF	TGTGCCACCAGTGAAGTACAGGGGAACACCGGGGAGCTGTTTTTT
TRBV4-3	many	.	TRBJ1-3	CASSKEDSRNTIYF	TGCGCCAGCAGCAAAGAGGACAGCAGAAACACCATATATTTT
TRBV9	many	.	TRBJ1-2	CASSASGTGNGYTF	TGTGCCAGCAGCGCGTCCGGAACGGGGAATGGCTACACCTTC
TRBV5-1	.	.	TRBJ1-2	CASSVQGQYGYTF	TGCGCCAGCAGTGTACAGGGACAATATGGCTACACCTTC
TRBV7-2	.	.	TRBJ2-7	CASSLARVSEQYF	TGTGCCAGCAGCTTAGCACGTGTAAGCGAGCAGTACTTC
TRBV13	.	.	TRBJ1-2	CASSLFGERGYTF	TGTGCCAGCAGCTTATTCGGGGAGCGCGGCTACACCTTC
TRBV20-1	many	TRBD1	TRBJ1-4	CSASINRGGDEKLFF	TGCAGTGCTAGCATCAACAGGGGCGGGGATGAAAAACTGTTTTTT
TRBV27	many	TRBD1	TRBJ2-7	CATGSSRGLVSQSYEQYF	TGTGCCACCGGGTCGTCCAGGGGGCTCGTATCACAATCCTACGAGCAGTACTTC
TRBV29-1	many	.	TRBJ2-7	CSVRSDAASYEQYF	TGCAGCGTACGATCCGACGCCGCATCCTACGAGCAGTACTTC
TRBV7-7	few	.	TRBJ2-2	CASSFDDTGELFF	TGTGCTAGCAGCTTTGATGACACCGGGGAGCTGTTTTTT
TRBV4-1	.	.	TRBJ2-3	CASSQEEDTTDTQYF	TGCGCCAGCAGCCAAGAGGAGGACACCACAGATACGCAGTATTTT
TRBV4-2	.	TRBD1	TRBJ1-2	CASSQATGDFNYGYTF	TGTGCCAGCAGCCAAGCAACAGGGGACTTTAACTATGGCTACACCTTC
TRBV24-1	few	.	TRBJ2-1	CATSAHDASNEQFF	TGTGCCACCAGTGCGCACGACGCCTCCAATGAGCAGTTCTTC
TRBV7-7	few	TRBD1	TRBJ2-3	CASSQTGQGTDTQYF	TGTGCTAGCAGCCAGACTGGACAGGGCACAGATACGCAGTATTTT
TRBV6-5	many	.	TRBJ2-1	CASSYSKGIHNEQFF	TGTGCCAGCAGTTACTCAAAGGGTATCCACAATGAGCAGTTCTTC
TRBV24-1	.	.	TRBJ2-3	CATSTSWTDTQYF	TGTGCCACCAGTACTTCCTGGACAGATACGCAGTATTTT
TRBV2	.	.	TRBJ1-2	CASIRVEGNYGYTF	TGTGCCAGCATCAGGGTCGAGGGTAACTATGGCTACACCTTC